These T cell receptor beta chains were read from a single sample in a study of regulatory and conventional T cells in RAG deficiency. Method: immunoSEQ multiplex PCR; TCRdb's copy keeps in-frame clones and lacks some. The profile shows fewer than 6,500 clones, about 90% of them singletons. The sequenced material came from CD8+ T cells sorted from blood. The receptors come from a human donor with RAG deficiency presenting as severe combined immunodeficiency. Both conserved end residues are trimmed from each CDR3.

V gene	J gene	CDR3 protein
TRBV6-1	TRBJ2-7	ASSELADYEQY
TRBV27	TRBJ2-1	ASSLNTYNEQF
TRBV7-9	TRBJ2-5	ASSSTSGRDQETQY
TRBV11-2	TRBJ2-5	ASSYRVSPQETQY
TRBV19	TRBJ2-7	ASSTGDISYEQY
TRBV4-3	TRBJ2-1	ASSQGTISYNEQF
TRBV5-1	TRBJ2-2	ASSLIRGGDTGELF
TRBV9	TRBJ1-2	ASSVGRSGGSYGYT
TRBV9	TRBJ2-2	ASSTQGAGTGELF
TRBV5-4	TRBJ2-3	ASSYTGITDTQY
TRBV7-9	TRBJ2-7	ASSVRDRGSYEQY
TRBV11-1	TRBJ1-1	ASSFEYDGGENTEAF
TRBV27	TRBJ2-7	ASSLWGTGYEQY
TRBV27	TRBJ1-2	ASSPGLHNYGYT
TRBV7-9	TRBJ2-7	ASSGLDRRVRGQY
TRBV13	TRBJ2-7	ASSPGSEQY
TRBV11-2	TRBJ2-1	ASSLGENYYNEQF
TRBV5-5	TRBJ2-7	ASSPGLAGGSGEQY
TRBV27	TRBJ1-2	ASSFNRGGGYT
TRBV20-1	TRBJ2-5	SARETQY
TRBV7-9	TRBJ2-1	ASSLRGRKEDEQF
TRBV4-1	TRBJ1-2	ASSHLIGNYGYT
TRBV27	TRBJ2-7	ASRLEGTSGAYEQY
TRBV19	TRBJ2-5	ASTDWGRGETQY
TRBV5-4	TRBJ2-6	ASSWLTGPPGANVLT
TRBV6-6	TRBJ2-2	ASGGELF
TRBV4-3	TRBJ2-5	ASSQERLRETQY
TRBV30	TRBJ2-7	AWTWDGRPYEQY
TRBV4-1	TRBJ2-1	ASSQVPGLVVPSEQF
TRBV15	TRBJ2-1	ATSIGAGSENEQF
TRBV6-5	TRBJ1-1	ASSYVQGGTEAF
TRBV30	TRBJ2-6	AWSSGVGANVLT
TRBV5-1	TRBJ2-7	ASSLSVGGGYEQY
TRBV30	TRBJ2-3	AWSLTEGTQY
TRBV4-3	TRBJ2-5	ASSQGPTYQETQY
TRBV19	TRBJ2-5	ASSIGAGGRETQY
TRBV4-3	TRBJ2-1	ASSQVGGNEQF
TRBV9	TRBJ2-2	ASSDNRDRSTGGELF
TRBV4-1	TRBJ2-3	ASSQPVLTDTQY
TRBV4-2	TRBJ2-1	ASSQDSRGVSYNEQF
TRBV19	TRBJ2-3	ASRARTGRPDTQY
TRBV27	TRBJ2-7	ASSLGGYEQY
TRBV4-2	TRBJ2-7	ASSQEVFRAYEQY